The subject of this entry is one T cell receptor (beta chain). Its antigen is not known. The data belong to a study of CD4 T cells in relation to SARS-CoV-2 and coronaviruses. Turning to the study itself: Shared crossreactive spike epitopes were mapped to their HLA restriction.

Germline loops: CDR1 SNHLY, CDR2 FYNNEI. Deletions cut 6 bases from V and 2 bases from J, with 11 bases between. The CDR3 has 14 residues. Sequenced by immunoSEQ multiplex PCR; TCRdb stores in-frame clones only, minus some. The repertoire holds some 23,000 clones, with about 80% as singletons. CD4+ T cells from unexposed donors were obtained before the COVID-19 pandemic (2011-2018). CD4+ T cells were isolated from the cells after 10 days of culture. Testing used SARS-CoV-2 S/N and four cold-coronavirus spikes on unexposed-donor CD4+ T cells, cells permitting. The chain links TRBV2 to TRBJ2-1, with D maybe TRBD1 (5 bases). The sequence was collected from a human donor in good health. The specimen sequenced was CD4+ T cells from PBMCs, cultured in vitro. The CDR3 bases are TGTGCCAGCAGGTCAGGGTTTACCTACAATGAGCAGTTCTTC. Amino acid sequence: CASRSGFTYNEQFF.